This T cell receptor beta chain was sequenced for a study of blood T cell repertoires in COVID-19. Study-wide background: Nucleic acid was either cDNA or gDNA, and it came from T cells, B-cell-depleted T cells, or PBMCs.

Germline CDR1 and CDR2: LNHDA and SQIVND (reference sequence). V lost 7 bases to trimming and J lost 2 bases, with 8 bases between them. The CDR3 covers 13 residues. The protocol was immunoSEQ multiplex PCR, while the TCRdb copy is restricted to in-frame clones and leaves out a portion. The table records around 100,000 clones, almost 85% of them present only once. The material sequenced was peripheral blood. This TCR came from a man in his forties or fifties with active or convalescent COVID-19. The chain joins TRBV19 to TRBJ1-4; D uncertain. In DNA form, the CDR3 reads TGTGCCAGTAAACAGCGGACTAATGAAAAACTGTTTTTT. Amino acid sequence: CASKQRTNEKLFF.